One and the same sample provided the 9 T cell receptor beta chains below, sequenced in a study of blood T cell repertoires in COVID-19. Profiling relied on immunoSEQ multiplex PCR, and the TCRdb table lists in-frame clones only, not all of them. The sample has 80,000 to 95,000 clones, 70% to 85% seen once. Sequencing input: peripheral blood. Every receptor here comes from a human donor in a cohort sampled during active COVID-19.

The V and J genes are TRBV30 and TRBJ1-1; D gene uncertain. V lost 0 bases and J lost 3, with 8 bases in between. Germline CDR1 GTSNPN, CDR2 SVGIG (reference sequence). This CDR3 comprises 13 residues. CDR3 loop: CAWSVNSHTEAFF. CDR3 bases: TGTGCCTGGAGTGTTAACAGTCACACTGAAGCTTTCTTT.

V is TRBV11-2 and J is TRBJ1-6; D is unclear. V dropped 5 bases and J dropped 7 bases, with 9 bases sitting between them. The length of the CDR3 is 13 residues. Germline CDR1 is SGHAT and CDR2 is FQNNGV. The CDR3 DNA is TGTGCCAGCAGCAATGGGGAGAATTCACCCCTCCACTTT. It yields the protein CASSNGENSPLHF.

The rearrangement links TRBV5-4 to TRBJ2-5; 7 bases line up with TRBD1. The CDR3 is 15 amino acids. The germline V gene has CDR1 SGHNT and CDR2 YYREEE (reference sequence). With 2 bases clipped from V and 5 bases from J, the junction kept 9 bases outside the gene matches. This CDR3 reads CASSLGGAVWETQYF. The CDR3 DNA reads as TGTGCCAGCAGCTTAGGGGGCGCGGTATGGGAGACCCAGTACTTC.

The table lists this clone with a few counts. The chain carries TRBV2 and TRBJ1-5; 7 bases align to TRBD1. The CDR3 loop spans 13 amino acids. The germline gives CDR1 SNHLY, CDR2 FYNNEI. V gave up 8 bases and J gave up 0 bases; unmatched junction bases: 1. This chain's CDR3 is CASSGGSNQPQHF. The CDR3 DNA reads as TGTGCCAGCTCAGGGGGTAGCAATCAGCCCCAGCATTTT.

J is TRBJ2-7 and V is TRBV25-1; tentatively, D is TRBD2 (6 bases). The length of the CDR3 is 14 residues. V dropped 5 bases and J dropped 4 bases, with 15 bases sitting between them. Germline assignment: CDR1 MGHDK and CDR2 SYGVNS. CDR3 coding DNA: TGTGCCAGCAGTAGACGGGGGTTATCTTACGAGCAGTACTTC. It codes for CASSRRGLSYEQYF.

This chain connects TRBV28 to TRBJ1-2; no definite D call. V lost 2 bases to trimming and J lost 0 bases, with 4 bases between them. The germline V gene encodes CDR1 MDHEN and CDR2 SYDVKM. The CDR3 runs 13 residues. This CDR3 reads CASSLVSNYGYTF. The CDR3 nucleotides are TGTGCCAGCAGTTTAGTCTCTAACTATGGCTACACCTTC.

The table lists this clone with a count of one. The CDR3 protein is CSSTDRDWSGYTF. In nucleotides, the CDR3 is TGCAGCTCAACGGACAGGGATTGGAGTGGCTACACCTTC. The rearrangement uses TRBV29-1 and TRBJ1-2, with TRBD1 matching 8 bases. The CDR3 is made up of 13 amino acids. Germline-derived CDR1 and CDR2 are SQVTM and ANQGSEA. V gave up 8 bases and J gave up 7 bases; unmatched junction bases: 12. The full variable domain, completed using reference TRBV29-1 and TRBJ1-2, is SAVISQKPSRDICQRGTSLTIQCQVDSQVTMMFWYRQQPGQSLTLIATANQGSEATYESGFVIDKFPISRPNLTFSTLTVSNMSPEDSSIYLCSSTDRDWSGYTFGSGTRLTVV.

This chain links TRBV6-5 with TRBJ1-5; perhaps TRBD1 as D (5 bases). CDR1 is MNHEY, CDR2 SVGAGI, per germline. The CDR3 covers 14 residues. Between the trimmed V and J ends, which lost 6 bases and 7 bases, there was a span of 16 bases. In nucleotides, the CDR3 is TGTGCCAGCAGCCTGGGCCAGGGCGACCAGCCCCAGCATTTT. Translating it yields CASSLGQGDQPQHF.

J is TRBJ2-5 and V is TRBV7-3; 14 nucleotides align to TRBD2. Germline assignment: CDR1 SGHTA and CDR2 FQGTGA. This CDR3 is built from 16 residues. V shed 5 bases and J 5 bases; nucleotides not matched to a gene: 7. The CDR3 loop reads CASSLTSGRAQETQYF. The CDR3 nucleotides are TGTGCCAGCAGCCTGACTAGCGGGAGGGCCCAGGAGACCCAGTACTTC.